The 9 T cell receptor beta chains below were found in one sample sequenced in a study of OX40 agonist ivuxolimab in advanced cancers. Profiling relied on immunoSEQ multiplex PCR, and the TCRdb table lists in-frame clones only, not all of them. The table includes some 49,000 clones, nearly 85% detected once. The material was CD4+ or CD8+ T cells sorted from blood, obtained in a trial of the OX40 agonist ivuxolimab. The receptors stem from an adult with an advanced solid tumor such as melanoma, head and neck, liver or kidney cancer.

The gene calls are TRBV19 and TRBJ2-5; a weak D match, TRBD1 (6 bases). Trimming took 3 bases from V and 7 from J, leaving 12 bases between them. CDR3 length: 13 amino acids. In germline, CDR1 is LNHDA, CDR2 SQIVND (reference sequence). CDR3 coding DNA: TGTGCCAGTAGTATGGGACACCGAGGGACCCAGTACTTC. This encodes CASSMGHRGTQYF. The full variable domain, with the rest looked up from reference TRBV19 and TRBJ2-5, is DGGITQSPKYLFRKEGQNVTLSCEQNLNHDAMYWYRQDPGQGLRLIYYSQIVNDFQKGDIAEGYSVSREKKESFPLTVTSAQKNPTAFYLCASSMGHRGTQYFGPGTRLLVL.

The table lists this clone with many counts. Written as DNA, the CDR3 is TGTGCCAGCAGCTTGCCAGGGAGCTCCTACGAGCAGTACTTC. Amino acids: CASSLPGSSYEQYF. The chain recombines TRBV5-6 with TRBJ2-7; D might be TRBD1 or TRBD2, each matching 5 bases. Germline lookup yields CDR1 SGHDT and CDR2 YYEEEE. CDR3 size: 14 residues. Between the trimmed V and J ends, which lost 1 base and 0 bases, there was a span of 8 bases.

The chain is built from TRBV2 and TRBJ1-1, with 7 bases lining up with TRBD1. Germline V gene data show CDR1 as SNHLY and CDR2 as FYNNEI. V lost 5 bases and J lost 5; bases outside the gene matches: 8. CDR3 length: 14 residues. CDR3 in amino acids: CASSTQGERTEAFF. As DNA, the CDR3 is TGTGCCAGCAGTACGCAGGGGGAAAGGACTGAAGCTTTCTTT.

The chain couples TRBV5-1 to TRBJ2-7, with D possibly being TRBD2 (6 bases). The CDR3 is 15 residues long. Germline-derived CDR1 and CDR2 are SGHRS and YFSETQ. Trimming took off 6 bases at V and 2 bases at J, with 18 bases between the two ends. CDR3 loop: CASTSGPADAYEQYF. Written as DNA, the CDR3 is TGCGCCAGCACCAGCGGGCCGGCGGATGCCTACGAGCAGTACTTC.

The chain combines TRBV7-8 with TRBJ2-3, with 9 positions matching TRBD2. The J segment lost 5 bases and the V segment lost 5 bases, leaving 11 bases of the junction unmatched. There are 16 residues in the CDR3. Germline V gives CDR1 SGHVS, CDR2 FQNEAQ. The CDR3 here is CASSPPGTSNIDTQYF. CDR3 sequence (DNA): TGTGCCAGCAGCCCCCCCGGGACTAGCAATATAGATACGCAGTATTTT.

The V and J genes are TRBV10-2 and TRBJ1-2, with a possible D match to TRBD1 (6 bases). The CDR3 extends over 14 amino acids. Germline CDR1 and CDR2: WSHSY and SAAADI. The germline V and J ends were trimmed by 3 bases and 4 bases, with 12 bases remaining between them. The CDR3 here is CASSDPGGSYGYTF. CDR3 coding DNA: TGCGCCAGCAGTGATCCCGGGGGCTCCTATGGCTACACCTTC.

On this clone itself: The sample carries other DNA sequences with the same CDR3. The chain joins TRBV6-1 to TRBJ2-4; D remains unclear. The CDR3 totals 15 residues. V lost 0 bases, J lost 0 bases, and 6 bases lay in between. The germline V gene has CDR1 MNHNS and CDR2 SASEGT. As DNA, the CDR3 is TGTGCCAGCAGTGAAGCGCGTCTAGCCAAAAACATTCAGTACTTC. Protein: CASSEARLAKNIQYF.

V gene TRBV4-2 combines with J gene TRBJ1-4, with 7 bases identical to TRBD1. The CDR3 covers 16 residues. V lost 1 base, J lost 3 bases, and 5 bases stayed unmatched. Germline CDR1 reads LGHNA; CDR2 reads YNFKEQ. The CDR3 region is CASSQGQGVANEKLFF. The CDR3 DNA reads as TGTGCCAGCAGCCAAGGCCAGGGGGTAGCTAATGAAAAACTGTTTTTT.

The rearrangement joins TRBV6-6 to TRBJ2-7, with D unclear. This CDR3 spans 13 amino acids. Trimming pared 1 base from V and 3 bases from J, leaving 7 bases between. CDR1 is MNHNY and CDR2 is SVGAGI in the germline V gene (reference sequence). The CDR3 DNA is TGTGCCAGCAGTTACTTCACACGCTACGAGCAGTACTTC. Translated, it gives CASSYFTRYEQYF.